A single sample gave rise to the 32 T cell receptor beta chains below, sequenced in a study of beta chain features in type 1 diabetes. Study-level points and caveats: Among all four CD4+ subsets, Type 1 diabetes patients had TCRB CDR3s that were moderately but significantly shorter.

These TCRs' antigens remain unknown. Of the isolated RNA, all was reverse transcribed, and so the sequenced material was expressed TCRB transcripts. Generated by immunoSEQ multiplex PCR, the TCRdb table keeps only in-frame clones and is missing some. The sample has more than 550,000 clones, 11% to 15% seen once. Material: naive CD4+ T cells from blood. Source of these receptors: a man in his late teens or twenties with type 1 diabetes.

This clone turned up a few times. The CDR3 sequence: CASSIVLNTGELFF. The CDR3 nucleotides read TGTGCCAGTAGTATTGTTCTGAACACCGGGGAGCTGTTTTTT. The chain joins TRBV19 to TRBJ2-2; D gene unclear. The CDR3 has 14 residues. Trimming shortened V by 3 bases and J by 1 base, and 6 bases separated the two germline ends. In germline, CDR1 is LNHDA, CDR2 SQIVND (reference sequence).

This clone came up a few times. The chain is built from TRBV7-3 and TRBJ2-7; D unclear. Germline CDR1 SGHTA, CDR2 FQGTGA. There are 13 residues in the CDR3. V was trimmed by 3 bases and J by 1 base, leaving 7 bases between them. The chain's CDR3 is CASSFGGSYEQYF. In DNA form, the CDR3 reads TGTGCCAGCAGCTTCGGTGGATCCTACGAGCAGTACTTC.

V gene TRBV23-1 combines with J gene TRBJ1-1; D unclear. TRBV23-1 qualifies as an ORF whose function is uncertain. V lost 7 bases and J lost 6, with 12 bases in between. The length of the CDR3 is 12 residues. DNA of the CDR3: TGCGCCAGCAAAAAAGGACCTCCTGAAGCTTTCTTT. Translation: CASKKGPPEAFF.

This clone was found a few times. V gene TRBV18 combines with J gene TRBJ2-4; TRBD2 aligns across 10 bases. J gave up 1 base and V 0 bases, and 0 bases lay outside the gene matches. From germline, CDR1 is KGHSH and CDR2 LQKENI. This CDR3 comprises 16 residues. CDR3 sequence reads: CASSPPGLAAKNIQYF. CDR3 bases: TGTGCCAGCTCACCACCGGGACTAGCGGCCAAAAACATTCAGTACTTC.

This clone has only a few counts. V is TRBV7-9 and J is TRBJ1-3, with D unresolved. The germline CDR1 and CDR2 sequences are SEHNR and FQNEAQ (reference sequence). The CDR3 contains 12 residues. V lost 6 bases, J lost 8 bases, and 11 bases lay in between. The chain's CDR3 is CASRYKPDTIYF. The DNA for the CDR3 is TGTGCCAGCAGATACAAACCGGACACCATATATTTT.

V usage is TRBV28 and J usage is TRBJ1-5; D is uncertain. Germline V gene sequence: CDR1 MDHEN, CDR2 SYDVKM. V was pared by 3 bases and J by 5 bases, with 14 bases between. This CDR3 has 15 residues. CDR3 sequence (DNA): TGTGCCAGCAGTTTTACGATTGCCCTTCATCAGCCCCAGCATTTT. This encodes CASSFTIALHQPQHF.

This chain joins TRBV6-5 and TRBJ1-1; D unresolved. This CDR3 has 15 amino acids. Germline CDR1 is MNHEY and CDR2 is SVGAGI. V lost 4 bases to trimming and J lost 0 bases, with 12 bases between them. CDR3 sequence: CASSWSVSLNTEAFF. As DNA, the CDR3 is TGTGCCAGCAGTTGGTCCGTCAGCCTGAACACTGAAGCTTTCTTT.

The J gene is TRBJ2-7, the V gene TRBV18; a weak D match, TRBD1 (5 bases). Germline V gene lookup returns CDR1 KGHSH and CDR2 LQKENI. The CDR3 runs 17 residues. V shed 3 bases and J shed 0 bases, with 18 bases lying between them. CDR3 nucleotide sequence: TGTGCCAGCTCACCTCTCGTGGGGCAGGGAAGCTCCTACGAGCAGTACTTC. It encodes CASSPLVGQGSSYEQYF.

The rearrangement links TRBV5-1 to TRBJ2-3; a weak D match, TRBD2 (6 bases). Germline CDR1 reads SGHRS; CDR2 reads YFSETQ. The CDR3 is 17 residues long. Trimming took off 6 bases at V and 0 bases at J, with 20 bases between the two ends. The CDR3 DNA follows: TGCGCCAGCAACCTTGGGGCCCTAGCGCAAAGCACAGATACGCAGTATTTT. It specifies CASNLGALAQSTDTQYF.

This clone appeared a few times. V gene TRBV19 combines with J gene TRBJ2-6; TRBD1 aligns across 7 bases. This CDR3 contains 15 residues. Germline V gene lookup returns CDR1 LNHDA and CDR2 SQIVND (reference sequence). J was trimmed by 4 bases and V by 4 bases; bases with no gene match: 4. The CDR3 DNA reads TGTGCCAGTAGTACGACAGGGTTCGGGGCCAACGTCCTGACTTTC. Encoded protein: CASSTTGFGANVLTF.

The CDR3 is CSAREYRTFF. DNA of the CDR3: TGCAGTGCTAGAGAGTACAGGACTTTCTTT. The chain couples TRBV20-1 to TRBJ1-1, with a tentative D call TRBD1 (5 bases). Germline V gives CDR1 DFQATT, CDR2 SNEGSKA (reference sequence). V gave up 0 bases and J gave up 12 bases, with 8 bases separating them. CDR3 size: 10 residues.

This clone has a handful of counts. The V and J genes are TRBV19 and TRBJ2-7; no clear D gene. The CDR3 has 15 residues. Germline V CDR1 and CDR2: LNHDA, SQIVND (reference sequence). Trimming left V 7 bases short and J 2 bases short, with 18 bases between. As DNA, the CDR3 is TGTGCCAGTAACGATCCCGGACCTAACGCCTACGAGCAGTACTTC. It yields the protein CASNDPGPNAYEQYF.

The genes are TRBV5-1 and TRBJ2-1; 10 nucleotides match TRBD2. The ends lost 4 bases at V and 9 bases at J; junction bases unmatched: 13. The CDR3 consists of 16 residues. The germline V gene has CDR1 SGHRS and CDR2 YFSETQ. CDR3 DNA sequence: TGCGCCAGCAGCCCCCTGGGGGCTAGCGGGAGTCGTGAGCAGTTCTTC. Encoded protein: CASSPLGASGSREQFF. The full variable domain, with the rest looked up from reference TRBV5-1 and TRBJ2-1, is KAGVTQTPRYLIKTRGQQVTLSCSPISGHRSVSWYQQTPGQGLQFLFEYFSETQRNKGNFPGRFSGRQFSNSRSEMNVSTLELGDSALYLCASSPLGASGSREQFFGPGTRLTVL.

The sample holds a few counts of this clone. The gene calls are TRBV5-1 and TRBJ2-1; 7 bases match TRBD1. Germline CDR1 reads SGHRS; CDR2 reads YFSETQ. The CDR3 sequence is 13 residues long. The V and J ends lost 4 bases and 6 bases, in that order; junction bases with no gene match: 4. As DNA, the CDR3 is TGCGCCAGCAGCCACCCAGGGGGCAATGAGCAGTTCTTC. The encoded protein is CASSHPGGNEQFF. Full variable domain (remainder filled in from reference TRBV5-1 and TRBJ2-1): KAGVTQTPRYLIKTRGQQVTLSCSPISGHRSVSWYQQTPGQGLQFLFEYFSETQRNKGNFPGRFSGRQFSNSRSEMNVSTLELGDSALYLCASSHPGGNEQFFGPGTRLTVL.

In its sample, this clone was seen a few times. The chain carries TRBV30 and TRBJ2-5; D unclear. Deletions cut 5 bases from V and 4 bases from J, with 11 bases between. This CDR3 is built from 12 residues. Germline assignment: CDR1 GTSNPN and CDR2 SVGIG (reference sequence). This chain's CDR3 is CAWAAARETQYF. The CDR3 DNA sequence: TGTGCCTGGGCCGCCGCTAGAGAGACCCAGTACTTC.

This clone has just a few counts. The J gene is TRBJ2-2, the V gene TRBV29-1; D is perhaps TRBD2 (6 bases). The V gene's germline CDR1 is SQVTM and CDR2 ANQGSEA. The CDR3 is 14 amino acids. Deletions cut 4 bases from V and 4 bases from J, with 13 bases between. CDR3 sequence: CSVVIQEGTGELFF. In nucleotides, the CDR3 is TGCAGCGTTGTCATACAGGAGGGCACCGGGGAGCTGTTTTTT.

The V call is TRBV4-1, the J call TRBJ1-5; TRBD1 matches 7 bases. The length of the CDR3 is 16 residues. Germline CDR1 reads MGHRA; CDR2 reads YSYEKL. Losses at the gene ends were 3 bases for V and 0 bases for J; bases not matched to a gene: 5. The CDR3 here is CASSQTGPYSNQPQHF. Here the CDR3 DNA reads TGCGCCAGCAGCCAGACAGGGCCCTATAGCAATCAGCCCCAGCATTTT.

This clone has only a few counts. The J gene is TRBJ1-6, the V gene TRBV6-5; tentatively, D is TRBD1 (6 bases). Trimming shortened V by 4 bases and J by 7 bases, and 17 bases separated the two germline ends. The CDR3 contains 16 residues. CDR1 and CDR2 (germline): MNHEY, SVGAGI. The CDR3 region is CASSFRGELGNSPLHF. In nucleotides, the CDR3 is TGTGCCAGCAGTTTCAGGGGTGAGCTGGGGAATTCACCCCTCCACTTT.

This chain uses TRBV27 with TRBJ2-1; a weak D match, TRBD1 (6 bases). In germline, CDR1 is MNHEY, CDR2 SMNVEV (reference sequence). Trimming stripped 8 bases from V and 4 bases from J, with 15 bases between. This CDR3 comprises 14 residues. CDR3 amino acids: CASGRGSQYNEQFF. The DNA of the CDR3 is TGTGCCAGCGGCAGGGGATCCCAATACAATGAGCAGTTCTTC.

J is TRBJ1-6 and V is TRBV18, with 9 bases aligning to TRBD1. CDR3 size: 15 residues. J gave up 10 bases and V 2 bases, and 6 bases lay outside the gene matches. The germline CDR1 and CDR2 sequences are KGHSH and LQKENI. This CDR3 is CASSPADRGNSPLHF. CDR3 nucleotides: TGTGCCAGCTCACCAGCGGACAGGGGAAACTCACCCCTCCACTTT.

The J gene is TRBJ2-7, the V gene TRBV9; tentatively, D is TRBD1 (5 bases). The CDR3 length is 13 residues. V shed 4 bases and J shed 4 bases, with 12 bases lying between them. Germline lookup yields CDR1 SGDLS and CDR2 YYNGEE. CDR3 DNA sequence: TGTGCCAGCAGCCTAAGGGGTCCATACGAGCAGTACTTC. Its protein is CASSLRGPYEQYF.

The V and J genes are TRBV19 and TRBJ2-1, with 7 bases lining up with TRBD1. Trimming cost V 4 bases and J 10 bases; bases outside gene matches: 10. Germline V gene lookup returns CDR1 LNHDA and CDR2 SQIVND (reference sequence). The length of the CDR3 is 14 residues. In DNA form, the CDR3 reads TGTGCCAGTAGTAACAGGGGTGCGCGGGCCGAGCAGTTCTTC. This codes for CASSNRGARAEQFF.

J is TRBJ2-6 and V is TRBV7-2; D is possibly TRBD1 (6 bases). Germline values: CDR1 SGHTA, CDR2 FQGNSA. This CDR3 region has 16 residues. Trimming pared 3 bases from V and 2 bases from J, leaving 11 bases between. The CDR3 bases are TGTGCCAGCAGCTTTAACAGGGCTACTGGGGCCAACGTCCTGACTTTC. Protein: CASSFNRATGANVLTF.

This clone was seen a handful of times. This chain links TRBV29-1 with TRBJ1-1; D remains unclear. This CDR3 is built from 12 residues. The V gene lost 7 bases and the J gene lost 1 base, with 10 bases spanning the gap. CDR1 and CDR2 from the germline V gene are SQVTM and ANQGSEA. DNA of the CDR3: TGCAGCGCTGGACGGCAGAACACTGAAGCTTTCTTT. Protein sequence: CSAGRQNTEAFF.

The rearrangement links TRBV27 to TRBJ2-1; 9 bases map to TRBD2. The J segment lost 8 bases and the V segment lost 7 bases, leaving 12 bases of the junction unmatched. CDR3 length equals 15 residues. CDR1 and CDR2 (germline): MNHEY, SMNVEV (reference sequence). The CDR3 reads CASTEGGRARDEQFF. CDR3 nucleotides: TGTGCCAGCACCGAGGGCGGGAGGGCCCGGGATGAGCAGTTCTTC.

This clone was found a few times. The chain has TRBV7-2 and TRBJ2-7, with 8 bases lining up with TRBD1. Germline CDR1 reads SGHTA; CDR2 reads FQGNSA. The CDR3 runs 15 residues. J was trimmed by 4 bases and V by 1 base; bases with no gene match: 6. The CDR3 loop is CASSLVGQGLYEQYF. DNA for the CDR3: TGTGCCAGCAGCTTAGTTGGACAGGGTTTATACGAGCAGTACTTC.

This clone was detected a few times. CDR3 bases: TGCAGCGTTGCCACCAGGGTGACTGGATCCTACGAGCAGTACTTC. Its translation is CSVATRVTGSYEQYF. V is TRBV29-1 and J is TRBJ2-7, with TRBD1 as a possible D gene (5 bases). CDR1 and CDR2 from the germline V gene are SQVTM and ANQGSEA. The CDR3 totals 15 residues. The V end was cut by 4 bases, the J end by 1 base, with 17 bases between.

CDR3 DNA: TGTGCCTGGAGTCAGGTGCACACCATATATTTT. This sequence encodes CAWSQVHTIYF. The V call is TRBV30, the J call TRBJ1-3; no clear D gene. Germline loops: CDR1 GTSNPN, CDR2 SVGIG (reference sequence). CDR3 length: 11 residues. V shed 2 bases and J shed 8 bases, with 7 bases lying between them.

The table lists this clone with a few counts. This chain uses TRBV18 with TRBJ2-5; D remains ambiguous. The V gene lost 1 base and the J gene lost 7 bases, with 10 bases spanning the gap. CDR1 and CDR2 (germline): KGHSH, LQKENI. The CDR3 is 13 residues long. DNA of the CDR3: TGTGCCAGCTCACCACTAGACCTACCGACCCAGTACTTC. Residues: CASSPLDLPTQYF.

With respect to this clone: One end of the junction is discordant with germline, which a read error may explain. This chain uses TRBV6-1 with TRBJ2-1, with 8 bases fitting TRBD1. The germline V gene has CDR1 MNHNS and CDR2 SASEGT. The CDR3 has 14 amino acids. In nucleotides, the CDR3 is TGTGCCAGCAGGAAGGGACAGGTCTACGATGAGCAGTTCTTC. Encoded protein: CASRKGQVYDEQFF.

This clone was picked up a small number of times. The rearrangement links TRBV2 to TRBJ1-1; D ambiguous. CDR1 and CDR2 (germline): SNHLY, FYNNEI. Trimming removed 4 bases at V and 3 bases at J, with 3 bases between. The CDR3 is 11 amino acids. This chain's CDR3 is CASSGDTEAFF. CDR3 DNA sequence: TGTGCCAGCAGTGGGGACACTGAAGCTTTCTTT.

Notes on this clone: One end of the junction fails to match germline, which may point to a read error. V gene TRBV7-7 combines with J gene TRBJ1-4, with TRBD1 identical over 9 bases. Germline values: CDR1 SSHAT, CDR2 FNYEAQ (reference sequence). This CDR3 contains 15 residues. The CDR3 is CASSLGQGHNEKLFF. The CDR3 DNA reads as TGTGCTAGCAGCTTGGGACAGGGACATAATGAAAAACTGTTTTTT.